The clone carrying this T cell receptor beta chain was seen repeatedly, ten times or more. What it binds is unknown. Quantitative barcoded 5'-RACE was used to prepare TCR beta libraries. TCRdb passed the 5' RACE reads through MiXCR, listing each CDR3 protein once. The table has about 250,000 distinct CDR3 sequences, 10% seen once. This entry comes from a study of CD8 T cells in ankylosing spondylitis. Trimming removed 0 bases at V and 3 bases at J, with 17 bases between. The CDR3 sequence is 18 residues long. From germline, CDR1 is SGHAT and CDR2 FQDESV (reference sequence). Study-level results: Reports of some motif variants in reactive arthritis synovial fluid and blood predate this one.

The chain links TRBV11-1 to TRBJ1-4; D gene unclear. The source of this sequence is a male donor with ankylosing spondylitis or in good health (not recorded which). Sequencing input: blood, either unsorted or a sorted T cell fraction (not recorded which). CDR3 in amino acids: CASSLASGPQYPNEKLFF. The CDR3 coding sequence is TGTGCCAGCAGCTTAGCTTCCGGGCCCCAGTACCCTAATGAAAAACTGTTTTTT.